These 30 T cell receptor beta chains originate from one sample sequenced in a study of a mutant IDH1 vaccine in newly diagnosed glioma. Profiling relied on immunoSEQ multiplex PCR, and the TCRdb table lists in-frame clones only, not all of them. The sample carries approximately 62,000 clones, approximately 84% recorded once. No cognate antigen is known for these TCRs. Time point defined: week 23, last vaccination. The investigators gave 300 ug of mutant IDH1 20-mer peptide in each vaccine dose, together with topical imiquimod. The sample was PBMCs, taken from a glioma patient whose treatment included an IDH1 peptide vaccine. The source of these receptors is a man aged 25 to 40 with glioma.

The V and J genes are TRBV7-2 and TRBJ1-2, with TRBD1 matching 8 bases. V gave up 5 bases and J gave up 8 bases; unmatched junction bases: 7. Germline loops: CDR1 SGHTA, CDR2 FQGNSA. The CDR3 totals 13 residues. Here the CDR3 reads CASSIGQGWGYTF. For the CDR3, the DNA is TGTGCCAGCAGCATAGGACAGGGTTGGGGCTACACCTTC.

J is TRBJ1-5 and V is TRBV21-1; TRBD1 is taken as the D call from the table, unchecked against the DNA. TRBV21-1 is a pseudogene segment. The CDR3 runs 17 residues. The CDR3 DNA is TGTGCCAGCAGCAAAGTTTGGACAGCACCTAACAATCAGCCCCAGCATTTT. Translation gives CASSKVWTAPNNQPQHF.

As to this clone: Other DNA variants within this sample encode the same CDR3. This chain uses TRBV15 with TRBJ1-5, with 9 positions matching TRBD1. V was pared by 1 base and J by 1 base, with 2 bases of the junction left unmatched. Per the germline V gene, CDR1 is LNHNV and CDR2 is YYDKDF (reference sequence). This CDR3 is built from 16 residues. The CDR3 reads CATSRGTGGSNQPQHF. The DNA of the CDR3 is TGTGCCACCAGCAGAGGCACAGGGGGCAGCAATCAGCCCCAGCATTTT.

This chain links TRBV5-4 with TRBJ1-6; D perhaps matches TRBD1 (6 bases). V was trimmed by 4 bases and J by 0 bases, leaving 11 bases between them. The CDR3 has 16 residues. Looked up from germline, CDR1 is SGHNT and CDR2 is YYREEE (reference sequence). CDR3 residues: CASSRGQHSYNSPLHF. DNA of the CDR3: TGTGCCAGCAGCCGAGGACAGCACTCCTATAATTCACCCCTCCACTTT.

This sequence joins TRBV7-9 and TRBJ1-2; D gene uncertain. Germline V gives CDR1 SEHNR, CDR2 FQNEAQ (reference sequence). The CDR3 sequence is 12 residues long. V dropped 3 bases and J dropped 8 bases, with 10 bases sitting between them. The CDR3 region has the DNA TGTGCCAGCAGCTTTAGACTCGGCGGCTACACCTTC. It yields the protein CASSFRLGGYTF.

The count of this clone is one. This chain connects TRBV5-6 to TRBJ2-5, with no clear D. V lost 2 bases and J lost 0, with 2 bases in between. The CDR3 runs to 12 residues. The germline V gene encodes CDR1 SGHDT and CDR2 YYEEEE. In DNA, the CDR3 is TGTGCCAGCAGCTTTGACCAAGAGACCCAGTACTTC. Encoded protein: CASSFDQETQYF. Full variable domain (outside the CDR3, taken from reference TRBV5-6 and TRBJ2-5): DAGVTQSPTHLIKTRGQQVTLRCSPKSGHDTVSWYQQALGQGPQFIFQYYEEEERQRGNFPDRFSGHQFPNYSSELNVNALLLGDSALYLCASSFDQETQYFGPGTRLLVL.

The genes are TRBV5-1 and TRBJ2-3, with TRBD2 matching over 12 bases. The V gene end was trimmed by 4 bases and the J gene end by 2 bases; junction bases not matched to a gene: 8. Germline values: CDR1 SGHRS, CDR2 YFSETQ. The CDR3 totals 17 residues. The CDR3 protein is CASSPSRTSGNTDTQYF. The CDR3, as DNA: TGCGCCAGCAGCCCCTCGAGGACTAGCGGGAACACAGATACGCAGTATTTT.

The chain couples TRBV9 to TRBJ2-6, with D possibly TRBD1 on 6 matching bases. This CDR3 has 20 amino acids. Germline V gives CDR1 SGDLS, CDR2 YYNGEE. V lost 5 bases and J lost 0, with 24 bases in between. The DNA for the CDR3 is TGTGCCAGCAGTTTAGCCCCTCCCGGGACATCAAGCTCTGGGGCCAACGTCCTGACTTTC. It encodes CASSLAPPGTSSSGANVLTF. Full variable domain (remainder filled in from reference TRBV9 and TRBJ2-6): DSGVTQTPKHLITATGQRVTLRCSPRSGDLSVYWYQQSLDQGLQFLIQYYNGEERAKGNILERFSAQQFPDLHSELNLSSLELGDSALYFCASSLAPPGTSSSGANVLTFGAGSRLTVL.

This chain links TRBV9 with TRBJ1-1; D not resolved. V was shortened by 3 bases and J by 7 bases, with 10 bases between the two germline ends. This CDR3 region has 12 residues. Germline values: CDR1 SGDLS, CDR2 YYNGEE. CDR3 loop: CASSASLDEAFF. The CDR3 nucleotides read TGTGCCAGCAGCGCCAGTTTGGATGAAGCTTTCTTT.

The chain joins TRBV6-4 to TRBJ2-3, with TRBD1 identical over 8 bases. CDR1 is MRHNA and CDR2 is SNTAGT in the germline V gene. CDR3 size: 14 residues. V shed 4 bases, J shed 6 bases, and the junction held 6 bases outside the gene matches. The CDR3 reads CASSAGTGDDTQYF. CDR3 bases: TGTGCCAGCAGTGCCGGGACAGGTGATGATACGCAGTATTTT.

The rearrangement joins TRBV7-9 to TRBJ2-7; 8 nucleotides agree with TRBD1. The CDR3 is made up of 12 amino acids. V gave up 10 bases and J gave up 6 bases; unmatched junction bases: 8. The germline gives CDR1 SEHNR, CDR2 FQNEAQ (reference sequence). The CDR3 protein is CAIRQGLGEQYF. The CDR3 nucleotides read TGTGCCATTCGACAGGGGCTAGGCGAGCAGTACTTC.

The V call is TRBV4-1, the J call TRBJ1-2; 7 bases agree with TRBD1. In germline, CDR1 is MGHRA, CDR2 YSYEKL. CDR3 length equals 17 residues. V lost 2 bases and J lost 1; bases outside the gene matches: 10. This chain's CDR3 is CASSQPAGQRLNYGYTF. The CDR3, as DNA: TGCGCCAGCAGCCAACCCGCGGGACAGAGACTTAACTATGGCTACACCTTC.

J is TRBJ1-5 and V is TRBV19; tentative D call: TRBD1 (5 bases). Germline V gives CDR1 LNHDA, CDR2 SQIVND (reference sequence). This CDR3 is built from 15 residues. V lost 3 bases, J lost 1 base, and 10 bases lay in between. The CDR3 DNA sequence: TGTGCCAGTAGTATTATGGGGGTCAGCAATCAGCCCCAGCATTTT. Its translation: CASSIMGVSNQPQHF.

The V call is TRBV6-1, the J call TRBJ2-7; a weak D match, TRBD1 (5 bases). V lost 8 bases to trimming and J lost 0 bases, with 14 bases between them. CDR3 length: 14 amino acids. Germline CDR1 reads MNHNS; CDR2 reads SASEGT. CDR3 sequence (DNA): TGTGCCAGCGACGGACACCGAAGCTCCTACGAGCAGTACTTC. Its protein product is CASDGHRSSYEQYF.

This chain joins TRBV4-1 and TRBJ2-2; possibly TRBD1 for D (6 bases). The CDR3 is made up of 18 amino acids. The germline V gene has CDR1 MGHRA and CDR2 YSYEKL. V was trimmed by 4 bases and J by 1 base, leaving 19 bases between them. For the CDR3, the DNA is TGCGCCAGCAGCCTCCAAGGGGGACGGGGACAGAACACCGGGGAGCTGTTTTTT. This translates into CASSLQGGRGQNTGELFF.

V usage is TRBV18 and J usage is TRBJ2-1; 12 bases are shared with TRBD2. There are 16 residues in the CDR3. V lost 5 bases to trimming and J lost 8 bases; unmatched junction nucleotides: 10. Germline loops: CDR1 KGHSH, CDR2 LQKENI. The CDR3 coding sequence is TGTGCCAGCTCAGGAATCCTAGCGGGGGGGATCGATGAGCAGTTCTTC. Its protein is CASSGILAGGIDEQFF.

V usage is TRBV27 and J usage is TRBJ1-6; 7 nucleotides line up with TRBD1. The germline V gene encodes CDR1 MNHEY and CDR2 SMNVEV (reference sequence). J was trimmed by 7 bases and V by 6 bases; bases with no gene match: 9. The CDR3 spans 15 residues. CDR3 nucleotides: TGTGCCAGCAGGGGACGACAGGGACGAAATTCACCCCTCCACTTT. It is translated as CASRGRQGRNSPLHF.

V usage is TRBV6-5 and J usage is TRBJ1-4; 8 nucleotides align to TRBD1. The CDR3 loop spans 14 amino acids. The V segment lost 2 bases and the J segment 7 bases; nucleotides outside the gene matches: 3. Germline CDR1 MNHEY, CDR2 SVGAGI. In DNA, the CDR3 is TGTGCCAGCAGTTACCAGGGGGCAGCTGAAAAACTGTTTTTT. Translation gives CASSYQGAAEKLFF.

The chain links TRBV7-9 to TRBJ2-7, with 7 positions matching TRBD1. The CDR3 runs to 14 residues. The germline V gene encodes CDR1 SEHNR and CDR2 FQNEAQ (reference sequence). The V segment lost 5 bases and the J segment 6 bases; nucleotides outside the gene matches: 10. CDR3 sequence (DNA): TGTGCCAGCAGCGTCCCCAGGGGGAGCTCCGAGCAGTACTTC. This translates into CASSVPRGSSEQYF.

This chain's CDR3 is CASSLGRANEQFF. DNA of the CDR3: TGCGCCAGCAGCTTGGGTCGTGCCAATGAGCAGTTCTTC. The J gene is TRBJ2-1, the V gene TRBV5-1; D ambiguous. Per the germline V gene, CDR1 is SGHRS and CDR2 is YFSETQ. CDR3 length: 13 amino acids. V lost 0 bases and J lost 6, with 7 bases in between.

V is TRBV7-8 and J is TRBJ1-6; D is possibly TRBD1 (6 bases). The CDR3 contains 15 residues. V shed 5 bases and J shed 10 bases, with 18 bases lying between them. The germline gives CDR1 SGHVS, CDR2 FQNEAQ. CDR3 loop: CASSIRDTRQSPLHF. CDR3 DNA: TGTGCCAGCAGCATTCGGGACACCAGACAGTCACCCCTCCACTTT.

The chain combines TRBV6-1 with TRBJ2-7; D is perhaps TRBD2 (6 bases). Germline V gene data show CDR1 as MNHNS and CDR2 as SASEGT. This CDR3 has 13 residues. Trimming stripped 5 bases from V and 4 bases from J, with 12 bases between. The chain's CDR3 is CASSSGTPYEQYF. The DNA of the CDR3 is TGTGCCAGCAGTTCCGGGACTCCTTACGAGCAGTACTTC.

J is TRBJ1-2 and V is TRBV2; 8 bases line up with TRBD1. J gave up 4 bases and V 7 bases, and 5 bases lay outside the gene matches. The CDR3 contains 13 residues. Germline assignment: CDR1 SNHLY and CDR2 FYNNEI. As DNA, the CDR3 is TGTGCCAGCATTTTACAGGGGGGCTATGGCTACACCTTC. Amino acids: CASILQGGYGYTF.

This clone has more than one count but fewer than ten. V usage is TRBV5-1 and J usage is TRBJ2-2; no firm D call. The length of the CDR3 is 12 residues. Trimming removed 4 bases from V and 6 bases from J, with 7 bases in between. The V gene's germline CDR1 is SGHRS and CDR2 YFSETQ. This CDR3 reads CASSRLAGELFF. The CDR3 nucleotides read TGCGCCAGCAGCCGCCTCGCCGGGGAGCTGTTTTTT.

This sequence joins TRBV11-2 and TRBJ2-7; no reliable D call. In germline, CDR1 is SGHAT, CDR2 FQNNGV. Trimming cost V 5 bases and J 5 bases, with 10 bases left between them. CDR3 length: 12 amino acids. The CDR3 coding sequence is TGTGCCAGCAGCCACTATCGGGACGAGCAGTACTTC. Protein sequence: CASSHYRDEQYF.

The chain has TRBV29-1 and TRBJ1-1; tentatively, D is TRBD1 (5 bases). Looked up from germline, CDR1 is SQVTM and CDR2 is ANQGSEA. This CDR3 is built from 14 residues. V lost 7 bases and J 3 bases, leaving 18 bases between the germline ends. The CDR3 sequence: CSAKHGGGYTEAFF. The CDR3 region has the DNA TGCAGCGCCAAACACGGGGGAGGGTACACTGAAGCTTTCTTT.

The chain employs TRBV28 and TRBJ2-3, with D uncertain. CDR3 size: 13 residues. Trimming left V 3 bases short and J 1 base short, with 5 bases between. Germline V lookup: CDR1 MDHEN, CDR2 SYDVKM. The CDR3 DNA follows: TGTGCCAGCAGTTTTATCGGCACAGATACGCAGTATTTT. It codes for CASSFIGTDTQYF.

The rearrangement uses TRBV9 and TRBJ2-7; D tentatively reads TRBD1 or TRBD2 (7 bases each). Germline V lookup: CDR1 SGDLS, CDR2 YYNGEE. V was trimmed by 3 bases and J by 1 base, leaving 14 bases between them. The CDR3 extends over 15 amino acids. The CDR3, as DNA: TGTGCCAGCAGCGAGGGAGGGGGCCTGTCCTACGAGCAGTACTTC. Its translation: CASSEGGGLSYEQYF.

J is TRBJ1-2 and V is TRBV7-9; TRBD1 is a possible D gene (5 bases). With 0 bases removed from V and 3 bases from J, the gap between germline ends came to 17 bases. Germline-derived CDR1 and CDR2 are SEHNR and FQNEAQ (reference sequence). This CDR3 is 17 amino acids long. In DNA, the CDR3 is TGTGCCAGCAGCTTAGCCCGGGGACTTAACGAGGACTATGGCTACACCTTC. It specifies CASSLARGLNEDYGYTF.

This clone was observed a single time. The genes are TRBV1 and TRBJ2-1; the table assigns TRBD2, which was not confirmed against the DNA. TRBV1 is a known pseudogene. This CDR3 has 14 residues. The CDR3 loop reads CTSRKRGGRNEQFF. CDR3 nucleotide sequence: TGCACCAGCCGGAAACGGGGGGGCCGCAATGAGCAGTTCTTC.